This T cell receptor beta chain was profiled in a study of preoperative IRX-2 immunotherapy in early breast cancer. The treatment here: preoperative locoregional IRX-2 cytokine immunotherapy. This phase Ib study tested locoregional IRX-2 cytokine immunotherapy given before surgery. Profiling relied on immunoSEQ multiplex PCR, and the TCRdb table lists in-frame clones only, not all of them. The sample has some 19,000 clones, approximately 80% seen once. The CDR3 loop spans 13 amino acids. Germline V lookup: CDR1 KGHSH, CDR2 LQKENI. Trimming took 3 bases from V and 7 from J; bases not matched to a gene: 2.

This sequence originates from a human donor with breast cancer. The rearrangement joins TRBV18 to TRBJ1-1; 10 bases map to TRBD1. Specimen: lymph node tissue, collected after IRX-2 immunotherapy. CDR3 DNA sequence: TGTGCCAGCTCACCCCGGACAGGGGGTGAAGCTTTCTTT. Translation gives CASSPRTGGEAFF. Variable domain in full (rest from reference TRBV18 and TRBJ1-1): NAGVMQNPRHLVRRRGQEARLRCSPMKGHSHVYWYRQLPEEGLKFMVYLQKENIIDESGMPKERFSAEFPKEGPSILRIQQVVRGDSAAYFCASSPRTGGEAFFGQGTRLTVV.